This TCR beta chain was sequenced in a study of T cell changes during pregnancy in multiple sclerosis. The data were produced by immunoSEQ multiplex PCR, yet TCRdb's version contains in-frame clones alone and is incomplete. This sample has about 38,000 clones; 92% occur once, and the top ten carry around 0.4%. CDR1 is ENHRY, CDR2 SYGVKD, per germline. Losses at the gene ends were 7 bases for V and 5 bases for J; bases not matched to a gene: 7. The CDR3 totals 14 residues. The chain joins TRBV10-3 to TRBJ2-3; 9 bases align to TRBD1. This receptor was identified in a female donor in good health, enrolled as a control in a pregnancy study. The source was CD4+ T cells from peripheral blood mononuclear cells, collected after pregnancy. The CDR3 region is CAITGTGSIDTQYF. The CDR3 nucleotides are TGTGCCATCACCGGGACAGGGTCGATAGATACGCAGTATTTT.